This is a list of T cell receptor beta chains from one sample in a study of T-cell memory formation after mild COVID-19. Using its own MiXCR run on the 5' RACE reads, TCRdb lists one record per CDR3 protein. The table shows 310,000 or so distinct CDR3 sequences, with around a sixth occurring only once. Source material: PBMCs or a T cell subset sorted from them (not recorded which). The receptors were sampled from a man in his late teens or twenties who had mild COVID-19 (a few samples of this study predate the infection). Cell type and time point are not known. Both conserved end residues are part of each CDR3. The D gene is left open where the match is weak. Clone size is stated in some rows and not others, as once, few, many or a class when expanded.

d_call	v_call	clone_size	j_call	cdr3_aa	cdr3_nt
.	TRBV20-1	.	TRBJ2-1	CSASSGSPSEQFF	TGCAGTGCTAGTTCGGGGAGCCCTAGTGAGCAGTTCTTC
TRBD1	TRBV7-3	.	TRBJ1-6	CASSTGQVDSPLHF	TGTGCCAGCAGTACAGGACAGGTGGATTCACCCCTCCACTTT
.	TRBV7-2	.	TRBJ1-5	CASSASWGKGNQPQHF	TGTGCCAGCAGCGCCAGTTGGGGTAAGGGCAATCAGCCCCAGCATTTT
.	TRBV6-2/TRBV6-3	few	TRBJ2-6	CASSYLEIGTRGYYSGANVLTF	TGTGCCAGCAGTTACTTGGAGATAGGAACCAGGGGATACTACTCTGGGGCCAACGTCCTGACTTTC
.	TRBV10-3	.	TRBJ2-2	CAISEISGSNTGELFF	TGTGCCATCAGTGAGATTTCCGGGTCGAACACCGGGGAGCTGTTTTTT
.	TRBV7-8	.	TRBJ1-1	CASRPIGGNTEAFF	TGTGCCAGCAGGCCTATCGGAGGGAACACTGAAGCTTTCTTT
.	TRBV12-3/TRBV12-4	many	TRBJ2-6	CASSSTAGANVLTF	TGTGCCAGCAGTTCGACAGCCGGGGCCAACGTCCTGACTTTC
.	TRBV5-1	.	TRBJ1-5	CASSPSGGPSNQPQHF	TGCGCCAGCAGCCCGTCGGGGGGGCCTAGCAATCAGCCCCAGCATTTT
.	TRBV9	.	TRBJ2-5	CASSVLSSQETQYF	TGTGCCAGCAGCGTTCTCAGCTCCCAAGAGACCCAGTACTTC
.	TRBV24-1	.	TRBJ2-2	CATSDVTSTGELFF	TGTGCCACCAGTGATGTTACTAGCACCGGGGAGCTGTTTTTT
.	TRBV5-3	few	TRBJ1-2	CARSSLPYGYTF	TGTGCCAGAAGCTCCCTCCCCTATGGCTACACCTTC
TRBD1	TRBV29-1	.	TRBJ2-2	CSVEDRDRAPGELFF	TGCAGCGTTGAAGACCGGGACAGGGCCCCCGGGGAGCTGTTTTTT
.	TRBV4-2	few	TRBJ1-3	CASRRGSRPGNTIYF	TGTGCCAGCAGAAGGGGCAGTCGTCCGGGAAACACCATATATTTT
TRBD2	TRBV5-1	few	TRBJ2-3	CASSLTERGPTDTQYF	TGCGCCAGCAGCTTGACCGAGCGGGGCCCCACAGATACGCAGTATTTT
TRBD1	TRBV7-2	.	TRBJ1-5	CASSLAGQGSEPQHF	TGTGCCAGCAGCTTAGCTGGACAGGGTAGCGAGCCCCAGCATTTT
.	TRBV12-3/TRBV12-4	many	TRBJ1-2	CASSYTDYGYTF	TGTGCCAGCAGTTACACCGATTATGGCTACACCTTC
TRBD1	TRBV13	few	TRBJ1-3	CASSFDRGLSGNTIYF	TGTGCCAGCAGCTTCGACAGGGGGCTATCTGGAAACACCATATATTTT
TRBD2	TRBV7-9	many	TRBJ2-5	CASSLGGGMETQYF	TGTGCCAGCAGCTTAGGGGGAGGGATGGAGACCCAGTACTTC
TRBD1	TRBV23-1	.	TRBJ1-1	CASSQDDRVGTEAFF	TGCGCCAGCAGTCAAGATGACAGGGTTGGCACTGAAGCTTTCTTT
TRBD1	TRBV7-2	.	TRBJ2-5	CASSFKGAQAQYF	TGTGCCAGCAGCTTTAAGGGGGCCCAAGCCCAGTACTTC
TRBD1	TRBV4-1	.	TRBJ1-5	CASSQAQRTGLDQPQHF	TGCGCCAGCAGCCAAGCACAAAGGACAGGGTTGGATCAGCCCCAGCATTTT
.	TRBV6-5	few	TRBJ2-3	CASSSLAAITDTQYF	TGTGCCAGCAGTTCATTAGCGGCGATCACAGATACGCAGTATTTT
TRBD2	TRBV29-1	.	TRBJ2-1	CSVSSGGAIHGEQFF	TGCAGCGTCAGTAGCGGGGGGGCCATCCACGGTGAGCAGTTCTTC
.	TRBV27	.	TRBJ1-5	CASRRGISNQPQHF	TGTGCCAGCAGGCGGGGGATTAGCAATCAGCCCCAGCATTTT
.	TRBV2	.	TRBJ2-5	CASSEVNYQETQYF	TGTGCCAGCAGTGAAGTGAACTATCAAGAGACCCAGTACTTC
TRBD1	TRBV12-3/TRBV12-4	few	TRBJ2-1	CASSPDRGNEQFF	TGTGCCAGCAGTCCGGACAGGGGGAATGAGCAGTTCTTC
TRBD2	TRBV4-2	few	TRBJ2-3	CASSLDTSGASTDTQYF	TGTGCCAGCAGCCTAGATACTAGCGGGGCTAGCACAGATACGCAGTATTTT
.	TRBV6-5	.	TRBJ2-6	CASSYSASGANVLTF	TGTGCCAGCAGTTACTCCGCCTCTGGGGCCAACGTCCTGACTTTC
.	TRBV7-9	many	TRBJ2-7	CASSPTSDSYEQYF	TGTGCCAGCAGCCCCACCTCGGATTCCTACGAGCAGTACTTC
TRBD2	TRBV5-6	.	TRBJ2-5	CASSSIGDGTSGEETQYF	TGTGCCAGCAGCTCGATAGGAGACGGGACTAGCGGGGAAGAGACCCAGTACTTC
TRBD2	TRBV11-2	few	TRBJ2-3	CASRPDELAGADTQYF	TGTGCCAGCAGACCCGATGAACTAGCGGGGGCGGATACGCAGTATTTT
TRBD1	TRBV5-1	many	TRBJ2-7	CASSLGTGGNYEQYF	TGCGCCAGCAGCTTGGGAACAGGGGGCAACTACGAGCAGTACTTC
TRBD2	TRBV5-1	many	TRBJ2-1	CASSLGGGSNEQFF	TGCGCCAGCAGCTTGGGCGGGGGGTCCAATGAGCAGTTCTTC
.	TRBV5-1	.	TRBJ2-3	CASSPEVAVSTGTQYF	TGCGCCAGCAGCCCGGAGGTAGCCGTAAGCACCGGTACGCAGTATTTT